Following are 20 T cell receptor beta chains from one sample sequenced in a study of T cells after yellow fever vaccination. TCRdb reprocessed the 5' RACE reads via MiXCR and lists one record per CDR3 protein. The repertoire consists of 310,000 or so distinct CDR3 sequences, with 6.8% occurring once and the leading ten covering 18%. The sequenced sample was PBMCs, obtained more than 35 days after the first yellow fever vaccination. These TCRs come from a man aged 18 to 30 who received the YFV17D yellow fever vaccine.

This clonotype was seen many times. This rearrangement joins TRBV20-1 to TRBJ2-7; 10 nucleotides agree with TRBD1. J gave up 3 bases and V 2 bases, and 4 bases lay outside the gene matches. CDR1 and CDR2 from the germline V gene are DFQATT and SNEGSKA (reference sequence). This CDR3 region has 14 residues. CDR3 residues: CSARRDRGGYEQYF. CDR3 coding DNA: TGCAGTGCTAGAAGGGACAGGGGAGGCTACGAGCAGTACTTC.

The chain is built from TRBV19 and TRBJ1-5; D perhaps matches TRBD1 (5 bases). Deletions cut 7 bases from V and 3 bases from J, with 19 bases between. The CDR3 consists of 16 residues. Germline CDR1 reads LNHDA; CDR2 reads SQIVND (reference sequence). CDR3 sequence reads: CASTPGGNRNNQPQHF. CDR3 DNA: TGTGCCAGTACCCCGGGGGGAAACCGAAACAATCAGCCCCAGCATTTT.

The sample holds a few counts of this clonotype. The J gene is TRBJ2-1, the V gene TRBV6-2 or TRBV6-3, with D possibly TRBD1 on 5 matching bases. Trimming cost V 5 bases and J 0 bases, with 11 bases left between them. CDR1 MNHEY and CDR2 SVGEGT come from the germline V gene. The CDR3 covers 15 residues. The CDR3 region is CASSPGHSSYNEQFF. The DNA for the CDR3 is TGTGCCAGCAGTCCTGGACATAGCTCCTACAATGAGCAGTTCTTC.

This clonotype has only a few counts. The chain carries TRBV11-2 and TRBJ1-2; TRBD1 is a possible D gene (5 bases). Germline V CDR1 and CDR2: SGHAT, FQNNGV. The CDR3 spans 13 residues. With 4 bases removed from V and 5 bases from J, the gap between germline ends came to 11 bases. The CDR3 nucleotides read TGTGCCAGCAGCTCGGACACTGCTTATGGCTACACCTTC. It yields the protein CASSSDTAYGYTF. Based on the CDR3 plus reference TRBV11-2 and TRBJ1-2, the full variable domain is EAGVAQSPRYKIIEKRQSVAFWCNPISGHATLYWYQQILGQGPKLLIQFQNNGVVDDSQLPKDRFSAERLKGVDSTLKIQPAKLEDSAVYLCASSSDTAYGYTFGSGTRLTVV.

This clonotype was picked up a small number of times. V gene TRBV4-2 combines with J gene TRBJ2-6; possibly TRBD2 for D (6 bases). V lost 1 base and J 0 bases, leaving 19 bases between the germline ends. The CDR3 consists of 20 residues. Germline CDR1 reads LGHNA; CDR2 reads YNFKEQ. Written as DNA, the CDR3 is TGTGCCAGCAGCCAAGTAATTTTCGGGGGTCCTAACTCTGGGGCCAACGTCCTGACTTTC. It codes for CASSQVIFGGPNSGANVLTF.

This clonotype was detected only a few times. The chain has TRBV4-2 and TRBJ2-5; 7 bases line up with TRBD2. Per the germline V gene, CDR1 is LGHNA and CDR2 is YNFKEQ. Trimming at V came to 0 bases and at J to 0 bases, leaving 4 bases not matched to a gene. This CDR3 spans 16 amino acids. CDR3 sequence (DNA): TGTGCCAGCAGCCAAGACCGGGGGGTGTACCAAGAGACCCAGTACTTC. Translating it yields CASSQDRGVYQETQYF.

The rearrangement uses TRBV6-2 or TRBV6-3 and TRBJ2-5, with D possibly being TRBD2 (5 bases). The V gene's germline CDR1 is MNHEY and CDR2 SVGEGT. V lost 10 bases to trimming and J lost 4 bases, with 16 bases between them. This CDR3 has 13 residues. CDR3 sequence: CATFSGGGETQYF. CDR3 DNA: TGTGCCACCTTCTCAGGAGGTGGAGAGACCCAGTACTTC.

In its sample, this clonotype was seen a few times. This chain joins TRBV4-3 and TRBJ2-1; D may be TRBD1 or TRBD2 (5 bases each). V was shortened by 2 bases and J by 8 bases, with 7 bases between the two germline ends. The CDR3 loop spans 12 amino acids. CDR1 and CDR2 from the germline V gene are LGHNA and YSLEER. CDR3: CASSQLGHEQFF. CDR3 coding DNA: TGCGCCAGCAGCCAATTGGGACATGAGCAGTTCTTC.

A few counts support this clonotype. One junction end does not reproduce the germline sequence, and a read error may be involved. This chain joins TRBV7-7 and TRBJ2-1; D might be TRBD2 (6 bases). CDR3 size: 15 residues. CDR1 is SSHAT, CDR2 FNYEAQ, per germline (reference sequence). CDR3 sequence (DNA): TGTGCTAGCAGCCCTGCCGGGACTGAATACAATGAGCAGTTCTTC. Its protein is CASSPAGTEYNEQFF.

CDR3 protein: CASRPGGGESYEQYV. The CDR3, as DNA: TGTGCCAGCAGGCCGGGGGGCGGGGAATCCTACGAGCAGTACGTC. The genes are TRBV5-4 and TRBJ2-7; maybe TRBD2 (7 bases). Trimming shortened V by 5 bases and J by 1 base, and 16 bases separated the two germline ends. This CDR3 is built from 15 residues. Germline V gene lookup returns CDR1 SGHNT and CDR2 YYREEE (reference sequence).

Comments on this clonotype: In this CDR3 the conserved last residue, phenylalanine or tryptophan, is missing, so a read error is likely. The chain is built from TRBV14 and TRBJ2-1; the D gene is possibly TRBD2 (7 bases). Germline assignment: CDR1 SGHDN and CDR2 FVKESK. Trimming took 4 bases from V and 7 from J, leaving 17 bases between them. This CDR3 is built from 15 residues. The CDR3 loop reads CASSPWGGRSNEQFS. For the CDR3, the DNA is TGTGCCAGCAGCCCGTGGGGGGGCCGGTCAAATGAGCAGTTCTCC.

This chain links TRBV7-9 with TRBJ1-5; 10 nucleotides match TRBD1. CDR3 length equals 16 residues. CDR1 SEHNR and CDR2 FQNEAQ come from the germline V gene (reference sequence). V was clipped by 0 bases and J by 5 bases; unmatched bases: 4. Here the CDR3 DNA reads TGTGCCAGCAGCTTAGCGGGGACAGGGGTCGATCAGCCCCAGCATTTT. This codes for CASSLAGTGVDQPQHF. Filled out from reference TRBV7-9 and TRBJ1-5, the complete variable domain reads DTGVSQNPRHKITKRGQNVTFRCDPISEHNRLYWYRQTLGQGPEFLTYFQNEAQLEKSRLLSDRFSAERPKGSFSTLEIQRTEQGDSAMYLCASSLAGTGVDQPQHFGDGTRLSIL.

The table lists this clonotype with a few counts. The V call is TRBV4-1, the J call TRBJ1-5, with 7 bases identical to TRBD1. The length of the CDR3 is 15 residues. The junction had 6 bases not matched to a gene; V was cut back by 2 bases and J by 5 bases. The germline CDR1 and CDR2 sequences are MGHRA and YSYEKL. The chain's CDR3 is CASSQLLDRYQPQHF. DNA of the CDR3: TGCGCCAGCAGCCAATTGCTGGACAGGTATCAGCCCCAGCATTTT.

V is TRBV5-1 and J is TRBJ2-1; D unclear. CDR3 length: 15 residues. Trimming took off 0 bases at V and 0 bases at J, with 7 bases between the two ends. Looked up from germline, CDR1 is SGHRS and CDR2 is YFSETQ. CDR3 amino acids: CASSLAHRSYNEQFF. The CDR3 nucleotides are TGCGCCAGCAGCTTGGCCCACCGCTCCTACAATGAGCAGTTCTTC.

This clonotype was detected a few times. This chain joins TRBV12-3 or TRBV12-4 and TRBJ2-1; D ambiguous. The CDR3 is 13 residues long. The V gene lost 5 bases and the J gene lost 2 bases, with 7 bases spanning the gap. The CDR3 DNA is TGTGCCAGCAGTCAACCCGCCTACAATGAGCAGTTCTTC. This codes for CASSQPAYNEQFF.

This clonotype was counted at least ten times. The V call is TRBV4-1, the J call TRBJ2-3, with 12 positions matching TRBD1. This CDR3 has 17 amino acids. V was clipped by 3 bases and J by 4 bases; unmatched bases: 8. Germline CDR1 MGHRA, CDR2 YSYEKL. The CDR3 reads CASSQDGTGGAADTQYF. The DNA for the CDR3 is TGCGCCAGCAGCCAGGACGGGACAGGGGGCGCAGCAGATACGCAGTATTTT.

The CDR3 nucleotides read TGTGCCAGCAGCCGAAATACAGGGTTCCCCATTCCCTACGAGCAGTACGTC. Residues: CASSRNTGFPIPYEQYV. The rearrangement uses TRBV3-1 and TRBJ2-7, with TRBD1 as a possible D gene (6 bases). The CDR3 covers 17 residues. The V gene's germline CDR1 is LGHDT and CDR2 YNNKEL (reference sequence). V gave up 4 bases and J gave up 2 bases, with 21 bases separating them.

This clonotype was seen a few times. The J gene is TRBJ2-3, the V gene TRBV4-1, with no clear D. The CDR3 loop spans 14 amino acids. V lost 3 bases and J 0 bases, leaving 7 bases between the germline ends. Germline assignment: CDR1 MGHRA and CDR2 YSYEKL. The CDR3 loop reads CASSHYRSTDTQYF. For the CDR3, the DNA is TGCGCCAGCAGCCACTACAGAAGCACAGATACGCAGTATTTT.

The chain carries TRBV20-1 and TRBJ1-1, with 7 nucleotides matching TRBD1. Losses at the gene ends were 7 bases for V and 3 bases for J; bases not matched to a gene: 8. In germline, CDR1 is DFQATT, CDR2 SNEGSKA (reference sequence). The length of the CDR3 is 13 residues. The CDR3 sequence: CSVRGDLDTEAFF. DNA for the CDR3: TGCAGTGTCAGGGGGGATTTGGACACTGAAGCTTTCTTT.

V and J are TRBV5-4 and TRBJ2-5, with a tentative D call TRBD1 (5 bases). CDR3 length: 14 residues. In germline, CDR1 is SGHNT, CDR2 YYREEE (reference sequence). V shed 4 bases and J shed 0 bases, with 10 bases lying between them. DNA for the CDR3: TGTGCCAGCAGCAAGGGGCTAGACCAAGAGACCCAGTACTTC. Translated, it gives CASSKGLDQETQYF.